This entry concerns a single TCR beta chain. Its cognate antigen is unknown. V lost 0 bases and J lost 4, with 12 bases in between. This CDR3 is built from 15 residues. Looked up from germline, CDR1 is MNHEY and CDR2 is SVGAGI. The data belong to a study of long-term antiretroviral therapy in people with HIV. The immunoSEQ assay was v3.0, run at survey level. Sequencing used immunoSEQ multiplex PCR; TCRdb keeps in-frame clones, though not all of them. The sample gives tens of thousands of clones, 65% to 90% of which show up once; around 13% is in the top ten. The study drew at least one pre-ART and at least two post-ART PBMC samples from every donor. General observations from the study: The study found narrower CDR3 length ranges in HIV repertoires than in controls. The study found that diversity rose after ART but stayed below transplant donor controls.

The chain carries TRBV6-5 and TRBJ1-1; a possible D gene is TRBD1 (6 bases). This sequence originates from a young man with HIV. Sequenced material: unsorted PBMCs, taken 0.3 years after starting antiretroviral therapy. CDR3 nucleotide sequence: TGTGCCAGCAGTTACTCCTTGGGGGCGGTCACTGAAGCTTTCTTT. Translating gives CASSYSLGAVTEAFF.